This T cell receptor (beta chain) was retrieved from a study of CD8+CD57+ T cells in acquired aplastic anemia. Points from the study as a whole: Patients and controls were not found to differ significantly in CD8+ Simpson's diversity. Overlap between patients and controls comprised about 28 CD8+ CDR3 sequences.

About this clonotype itself: Its antigen is not known.

Sequenced patients had shown CD8+CD57+ cell expansion by flow cytometry. No patient had been given any therapy when blood was sampled. The study profiled TCR beta VDJ and CDR3 using genomic DNA as template. Each CDR3 protein gets one entry after TCRdb re-called the reads with MiXCR. The profile shows some 170,000 distinct CDR3 sequences, roughly 63% of them singletons. Germline CDR1 is SGDLS and CDR2 is YYNGEE. The CDR3 consists of 12 residues. V dropped 6 bases and J dropped 3 bases, with 10 bases sitting between them. The receptor was derived from a human donor with aplastic anemia. The chain combines TRBV9 with TRBJ2-7; tentative D call: TRBD2 (5 bases). The sequencing input was sorted CD4+, CD8+, or CD8+CD57+ T cells (not recorded which) from PBMCs. The CDR3 sequence is CASTQGGYEQYF. As DNA, the CDR3 is TGTGCCAGCACCCAAGGAGGCTACGAGCAGTACTTC.